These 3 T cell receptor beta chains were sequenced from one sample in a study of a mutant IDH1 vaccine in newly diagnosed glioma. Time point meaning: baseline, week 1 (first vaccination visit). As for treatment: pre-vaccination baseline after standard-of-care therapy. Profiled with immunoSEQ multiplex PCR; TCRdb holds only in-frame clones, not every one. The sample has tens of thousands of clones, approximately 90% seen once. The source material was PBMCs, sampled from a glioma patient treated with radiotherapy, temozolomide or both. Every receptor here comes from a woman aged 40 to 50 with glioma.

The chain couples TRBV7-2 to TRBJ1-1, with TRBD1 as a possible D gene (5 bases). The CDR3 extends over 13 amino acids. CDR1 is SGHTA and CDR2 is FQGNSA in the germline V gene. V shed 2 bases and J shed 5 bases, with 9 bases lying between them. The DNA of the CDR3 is TGTGCCAGCAGCTTAAAGGAGGGGACTGAAGCTTTCTTT. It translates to CASSLKEGTEAFF.

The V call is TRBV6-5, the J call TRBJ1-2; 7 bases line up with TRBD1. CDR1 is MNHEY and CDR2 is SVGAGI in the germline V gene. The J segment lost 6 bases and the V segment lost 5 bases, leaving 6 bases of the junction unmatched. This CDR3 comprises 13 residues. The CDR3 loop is CASSDREIHGYTF. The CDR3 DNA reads TGTGCCAGCAGTGACAGGGAGATCCATGGCTACACCTTC.

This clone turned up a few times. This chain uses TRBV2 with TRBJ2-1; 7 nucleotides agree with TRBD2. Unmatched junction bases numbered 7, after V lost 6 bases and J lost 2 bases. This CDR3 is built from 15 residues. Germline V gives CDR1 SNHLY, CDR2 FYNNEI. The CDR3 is CASRETSVAYNEQFF. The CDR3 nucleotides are TGTGCCAGCAGGGAAACTAGCGTAGCCTACAATGAGCAGTTCTTC.